The 11 T cell receptor beta chains below were found in one sample sequenced in a study of immune evolution from preneoplasia to lung adenocarcinoma. The protocol was immunoSEQ multiplex PCR, while the TCRdb copy is restricted to in-frame clones and leaves out a portion. Of some 16,000 clones listed, less than 90% are singletons. The source material was FFPE invasive lung adenocarcinoma tissue. Receptors originate from a person aged 70 to 79 with invasive lung adenocarcinoma.

About this clone: Sequence at one end of the junction differs from germline and may be a read error. V and J are TRBV15 and TRBJ1-3; TRBD1 matches at 8 bases. Germline CDR1 and CDR2: LNHNV and YYDKDF (reference sequence). The CDR3 has 15 residues. The CDR3 reads CVTSRDRGWGNTIYF. CDR3 nucleotide sequence: TGTGTCACCAGCAGAGACAGGGGTTGGGGAAACACCATATATTTT. Drawing the rest from reference TRBV15 and TRBJ1-3, the complete variable domain is DAMVIQNPRYQVTQFGKPVTLSCSQTLNHNVMYWYQQKSSQAPKLLFHYYDKDFNNEADTPDNFQSRRPNTSFCFLDIRSPGLGDTAMYLCVTSRDRGWGNTIYFGEGSWLTVV.

Remarks on this clone: At one of its ends the junction is not consistent with the germline gene, which may arise from a read error. The identical CDR3 is also encoded by other nucleotide sequences in the sample. The J gene is TRBJ1-1, the V gene TRBV30, with 7 bases identical to TRBD1. The CDR3 spans 15 residues. CDR1 and CDR2 (germline): GTSNPN, SVGIG (reference sequence). The CDR3 sequence: CAWSLWDSLNAEAFF. The CDR3 nucleotides are TGTGCCTGGAGTCTCTGGGACAGTCTGAACGCTGAAGCTTTCTTT.

The rearrangement joins TRBV14 to TRBJ1-5; D remains unclear. The germline V and J ends were trimmed by 1 base and 11 bases, with 18 bases remaining between them. CDR1 and CDR2 from the germline V gene are SGHDN and FVKESK. The CDR3 extends over 15 amino acids. CDR3 protein: CASSQGPGFVRAQHF. The CDR3 region has the DNA TGTGCCAGCAGCCAAGGTCCGGGATTCGTAAGGGCCCAGCATTTT.

The chain uses TRBV28 and TRBJ1-1; D unclear. Trimming took 4 bases from V and 8 from J, leaving 14 bases between them. Looked up from germline, CDR1 is MDHEN and CDR2 is SYDVKM. This CDR3 spans 13 amino acids. The CDR3 nucleotides read TGTGCCAGCAGTTCCGCGGTGGTCACCGAAGCTTTCTTT. Translated: CASSSAVVTEAFF.

The chain carries TRBV19 and TRBJ1-5; D not certain. Trimming left V 4 bases short and J 2 bases short, with 12 bases between. Germline CDR1 and CDR2: LNHDA and SQIVND (reference sequence). The CDR3 contains 15 residues. The CDR3 DNA sequence: TGTGCCAGTAGTAGGGGTGGTGTTGGCAATCAGCCCCAGCATTTT. Translation: CASSRGGVGNQPQHF. Full variable domain (outside the CDR3, taken from reference TRBV19 and TRBJ1-5): DGGITQSPKYLFRKEGQNVTLSCEQNLNHDAMYWYRQDPGQGLRLIYYSQIVNDFQKGDIAEGYSVSREKKESFPLTVTSAQKNPTAFYLCASSRGGVGNQPQHFGDGTRLSIL.

The chain combines TRBV29-1 with TRBJ1-1, with D tentatively TRBD1 (6 bases). The germline V gene encodes CDR1 SQVTM and CDR2 ANQGSEA. The CDR3 loop spans 13 amino acids. Trimming left V 6 bases short and J 5 bases short, with 16 bases between. CDR3 loop: CSVGPPGETEAFF. CDR3 DNA: TGCAGCGTCGGGCCCCCAGGGGAGACTGAAGCTTTCTTT. Based on the CDR3 plus reference TRBV29-1 and TRBJ1-1, the full variable domain is SAVISQKPSRDICQRGTSLTIQCQVDSQVTMMFWYRQQPGQSLTLIATANQGSEATYESGFVIDKFPISRPNLTFSTLTVSNMSPEDSSIYLCSVGPPGETEAFFGQGTRLTVV.

The chain joins TRBV19 to TRBJ1-5; D uncertain. CDR3 size: 16 residues. V gave up 1 base and J gave up 4 bases, with 14 bases separating them. Per the germline V gene, CDR1 is LNHDA and CDR2 is SQIVND (reference sequence). CDR3 DNA sequence: TGTGCCAGTAGTATAGTCCCTGGACTTGGGAATCAGCCCCAGCATTTT. Protein: CASSIVPGLGNQPQHF.

The V and J genes are TRBV28 and TRBJ2-2; D unclear. CDR1 MDHEN and CDR2 SYDVKM come from the germline V gene. The germline V and J ends were trimmed by 3 bases and 6 bases, with 5 bases remaining between them. The CDR3 contains 12 residues. CDR3 sequence (DNA): TGTGCCAGCAGTTTTGGGGCCGGGGAGCTGTTTTTT. It translates to CASSFGAGELFF.

This rearrangement joins TRBV27 to TRBJ2-2; D might be TRBD2 (5 bases). This CDR3 contains 19 residues. CDR1 and CDR2 (germline): MNHEY, SMNVEV (reference sequence). Between the trimmed V and J ends, which lost 4 bases and 0 bases, there was a span of 21 bases. CDR3 DNA: TGTGCCAGCAGTTATGCCGGTGTTGGGAGAAACGCGAACACCGGGGAGCTGTTTTTT. This translates into CASSYAGVGRNANTGELFF.

This rearrangement joins TRBV4-1 to TRBJ2-1; tentatively, D is TRBD2 (6 bases). Between the trimmed V and J ends, which lost 0 bases and 7 bases, there was a span of 13 bases. The CDR3 is made up of 15 amino acids. The germline CDR1 and CDR2 sequences are MGHRA and YSYEKL. The CDR3 bases are TGCGCCAGCAGCCAAGAGAGGGGACTCGGGAATGAGCAGTTCTTC. Translating it yields CASSQERGLGNEQFF.

The chain uses TRBV4-1 and TRBJ2-5; 13 nucleotides agree with TRBD2. Germline trimming cut 0 bases from V and 1 base from J; bases unmatched to any gene: 11. The CDR3 covers 20 residues. Germline CDR1 MGHRA, CDR2 YSYEKL. This CDR3 is CASSQDVGGGLAGPQETQYF. The CDR3 nucleotides are TGCGCCAGCAGCCAAGATGTAGGCGGGGGACTAGCGGGGCCCCAAGAGACCCAGTACTTC.